The 21 T cell receptor beta chains reported below all come from one sample, sequenced in a study of beta chain features in type 1 diabetes. General study findings and limits: People with Type 1 diabetes carried modestly yet significantly shorter TCRB CDR3s in all four CD4+ subsets.

Antigen specificity for these receptors is unknown. Expressed TCRB transcripts were sequenced because the isolated RNA had all been reverse transcribed beforehand. Repertoires were generated with immunoSEQ multiplex PCR, while TCRdb's copy carries only in-frame clones and drops some. In the table there are about 270,000 clones, over 11% of which are singletons. The sequencing sample was made of naive CD4+ T cells from blood. These receptors were obtained from a man aged 25-40 years with type 1 diabetes.

This clone was found a few times. The chain links TRBV30 to TRBJ1-3; D remains unclear. The V end was cut by 3 bases, the J end by 0 bases, with 3 bases between. CDR1 is GTSNPN and CDR2 is SVGIG in the germline V gene (reference sequence). The CDR3 has 12 residues. CDR3 DNA: TGTGCCTGGAGCGGCTCTGGAAACACCATATATTTT. Its protein product is CAWSGSGNTIYF.

Only a few counts were recorded for this clone. The chain carries TRBV7-9 and TRBJ2-2; D not resolved. Between the trimmed V and J ends, which lost 5 bases and 3 bases, there was a span of 16 bases. Per the germline V gene, CDR1 is SEHNR and CDR2 is FQNEAQ (reference sequence). The CDR3 has 16 residues. The CDR3: CASSRARLKYTGELFF. CDR3 DNA sequence: TGTGCCAGCAGCAGAGCAAGACTCAAATACACCGGGGAGCTGTTTTTT.

J is TRBJ2-5 and V is TRBV5-1, with unresolved D. Germline V gene lookup returns CDR1 SGHRS and CDR2 YFSETQ. V was trimmed by 4 bases and J by 2 bases, leaving 9 bases between them. The CDR3 is 13 residues long. The DNA of the CDR3 is TGCGCCAGCAGCACCGAGCGACAAGAGACCCAGTACTTC. This translates into CASSTERQETQYF.

In its sample, this clone was seen a few times. CDR3 coding DNA: TGTGCCTGGAGGAGGGACACCGGGGAGCTGTTTTTT. This translates into CAWRRDTGELFF. This sequence joins TRBV30 and TRBJ2-2, with D maybe TRBD2 (5 bases). From germline, CDR1 is GTSNPN and CDR2 SVGIG (reference sequence). Trimming shortened V by 3 bases and J by 3 bases, and 5 bases separated the two germline ends. There are 12 residues in the CDR3.

This clone was detected only a few times. The chain links TRBV19 to TRBJ2-2, with D tentatively TRBD2 (6 bases). The CDR3 spans 12 residues. The ends were cut back, 5 bases at V and 9 bases at J, with 10 bases in the middle. Germline loops: CDR1 LNHDA, CDR2 SQIVND (reference sequence). The CDR3 nucleotides are TGTGCCAGTAGTCTGGAGGGCCGGGAGCTGTTTTTT. Its protein is CASSLEGRELFF.

V and J are TRBV28 and TRBJ1-5; 7 positions match TRBD1. The V gene end was trimmed by 7 bases and the J gene end by 3 bases; junction bases not matched to a gene: 15. Germline values: CDR1 MDHEN, CDR2 SYDVKM. The CDR3 runs 17 residues. This CDR3 is CASIPPLGRGINQPQHF. For the CDR3, the DNA is TGTGCCAGCATCCCCCCTCTCGGCAGGGGGATCAATCAGCCCCAGCATTTT.

The gene calls are TRBV10-3 and TRBJ2-1; 7 nucleotides line up with TRBD1. Germline V gives CDR1 ENHRY, CDR2 SYGVKD. The CDR3 has 13 amino acids. The V gene end was trimmed by 6 bases and the J gene end by 5 bases; junction bases not matched to a gene: 4. In DNA form, the CDR3 reads TGTGCCATCAGGGACAGGATAAACAATGAGCAGTTCTTC. Amino acid sequence: CAIRDRINNEQFF.

In its sample, this clone was seen a few times. The chain carries TRBV29-1 and TRBJ2-7; TRBD2 matches at 9 bases. The CDR3 covers 14 residues. V trimming: 7 bases; J trimming: 2 bases; junction bases outside the gene matches: 9. CDR1 SQVTM and CDR2 ANQGSEA come from the germline V gene. For the CDR3, the DNA is TGCAGCGGGCTTAGCGGGAGTGGAGCCTACGAGCAGTACTTC. It codes for CSGLSGSGAYEQYF.

This clone was observed a few times. The rearrangement links TRBV7-2 to TRBJ2-3, with 7 nucleotides matching TRBD2. The CDR3 loop spans 18 amino acids. CDR1 and CDR2 (germline): SGHTA, FQGNSA. V lost 4 bases, J lost 2 bases, and 15 bases stayed unmatched. CDR3 sequence reads: CASSSPGGAGPFTDTQYF. In DNA form, the CDR3 reads TGTGCCAGCAGCTCCCCGGGGGGAGCGGGACCTTTCACAGATACGCAGTATTTT.

There are a few counts of this clone. This sequence joins TRBV25-1 and TRBJ2-3, with 8 bases fitting TRBD2. Germline assignment: CDR1 MGHDK and CDR2 SYGVNS. V gave up 6 bases and J gave up 0 bases; unmatched junction bases: 2. The CDR3 length is 14 residues. CDR3: CASSSSGSTDTQYF. CDR3 sequence (DNA): TGTGCCAGCAGCTCTAGCGGGAGCACAGATACGCAGTATTTT.

In its sample, this clone was seen a few times. J is TRBJ2-2 and V is TRBV2, with 7 bases fitting TRBD2. The junction had 13 bases not matched to a gene; V was cut back by 6 bases and J by 6 bases. Germline-derived CDR1 and CDR2 are SNHLY and FYNNEI. The CDR3 length is 16 residues. In DNA form, the CDR3 reads TGTGCCAGCAGGGGATCTAGCGGAACCTCCCCCGGGGAGCTGTTTTTT. It encodes CASRGSSGTSPGELFF.

The rearrangement joins TRBV7-2 to TRBJ2-5, with 10 bases lining up with TRBD1. CDR3 length: 15 amino acids. Germline-derived CDR1 and CDR2 are SGHTA and FQGNSA. V gave up 1 base and J gave up 5 bases; unmatched junction bases: 4. The CDR3 sequence: CASSLVGTGAETQYF. The CDR3 DNA reads TGTGCCAGCAGCTTAGTTGGGACAGGGGCGGAGACCCAGTACTTC.

The J gene is TRBJ1-2, the V gene TRBV2; maybe TRBD1 (6 bases). Trimming removed 5 bases from V and 4 bases from J, with 20 bases in between. The CDR3 contains 16 residues. Germline values: CDR1 SNHLY, CDR2 FYNNEI. In DNA, the CDR3 is TGTGCCAGCAGTAAATCCCTACAGGGAGAAAGCTATGGCTACACCTTC. It encodes CASSKSLQGESYGYTF.

Only a few counts were recorded for this clone. This sequence joins TRBV10-3 and TRBJ2-3; tentatively, D is TRBD1 (6 bases). The ends were cut back, 5 bases at V and 1 base at J, with 16 bases in the middle. The germline V gene has CDR1 ENHRY and CDR2 SYGVKD. This CDR3 has 16 amino acids. CDR3: CAISKLQGSGTDTQYF. The CDR3 DNA sequence: TGTGCCATCAGTAAACTACAGGGTAGTGGCACAGATACGCAGTATTTT.

This clone appeared a few times. The CDR3: CASRANTEAFF. Written as DNA, the CDR3 is TGTGCCAGTCGAGCGAACACTGAAGCTTTCTTT. The chain links TRBV7-2 to TRBJ1-1; D not certain. Germline assignment: CDR1 SGHTA and CDR2 FQGNSA. The CDR3 has 11 residues. V was trimmed by 9 bases and J by 1 base, leaving 6 bases between them.

This clone was seen a handful of times. The V and J genes are TRBV29-1 and TRBJ1-2; D perhaps matches TRBD1 (6 bases). This CDR3 is 11 amino acids long. The germline V gene has CDR1 SQVTM and CDR2 ANQGSEA. CDR3 in DNA: TGCAGTACAGGGTTGGACTATGGCTACACCTTC. Amino acid sequence: CSTGLDYGYTF.

This clone was detected only a few times. J is TRBJ2-3 and V is TRBV4-1, with D possibly matching TRBD2 (6 bases). CDR1 is MGHRA and CDR2 is YSYEKL in the germline V gene. The length of the CDR3 is 16 residues. With 3 bases removed from V and 5 bases from J, the gap between germline ends came to 18 bases. The CDR3 DNA sequence: TGCGCCAGCAGCCAGAAACAGGCGGGAAAAGAAGATACGCAGTATTTT. Protein product: CASSQKQAGKEDTQYF.

The chain uses TRBV27 and TRBJ2-3; 7 bases fit TRBD2. Germline-derived CDR1 and CDR2 are MNHEY and SMNVEV (reference sequence). J lost 1 base, V lost 4 bases, and 2 bases had no gene match. The CDR3 is 14 amino acids. The DNA for the CDR3 is TGTGCCAGCAGTTATCTAGCGGGCACAGATACGCAGTATTTT. This encodes CASSYLAGTDTQYF.

The J gene is TRBJ2-3, the V gene TRBV7-9; 7 nucleotides align to TRBD2. CDR1 and CDR2 (germline): SEHNR, FQNEAQ (reference sequence). This CDR3 region has 14 residues. With 2 bases clipped from V and 6 bases from J, the junction kept 5 bases outside the gene matches. The CDR3, as DNA: TGTGCCAGCAGCTTACCCGCGGGAGCCGATACGCAGTATTTT. Protein product: CASSLPAGADTQYF.

This clone appeared a few times. The genes are TRBV10-3 and TRBJ2-2; D not resolved. The CDR3 is 12 residues long. Germline V gives CDR1 ENHRY, CDR2 SYGVKD. Trimming shortened V by 0 bases and J by 6 bases, and 2 bases separated the two germline ends. This chain's CDR3 is CAISESSGELFF. The CDR3 nucleotides are TGTGCCATCAGTGAGTCCTCCGGGGAGCTGTTTTTT.

This chain uses TRBV27 with TRBJ2-2, with 14 bases aligning to TRBD2. CDR3 length equals 19 residues. Per the germline V gene, CDR1 is MNHEY and CDR2 is SMNVEV (reference sequence). Trimming cost V 4 bases and J 5 bases; bases outside gene matches: 12. CDR3 loop: CASSSSRLAGGPRTGELFF. The CDR3 DNA reads as TGTGCCAGCAGTTCATCGAGACTAGCGGGAGGGCCCCGGACCGGGGAGCTGTTTTTT.